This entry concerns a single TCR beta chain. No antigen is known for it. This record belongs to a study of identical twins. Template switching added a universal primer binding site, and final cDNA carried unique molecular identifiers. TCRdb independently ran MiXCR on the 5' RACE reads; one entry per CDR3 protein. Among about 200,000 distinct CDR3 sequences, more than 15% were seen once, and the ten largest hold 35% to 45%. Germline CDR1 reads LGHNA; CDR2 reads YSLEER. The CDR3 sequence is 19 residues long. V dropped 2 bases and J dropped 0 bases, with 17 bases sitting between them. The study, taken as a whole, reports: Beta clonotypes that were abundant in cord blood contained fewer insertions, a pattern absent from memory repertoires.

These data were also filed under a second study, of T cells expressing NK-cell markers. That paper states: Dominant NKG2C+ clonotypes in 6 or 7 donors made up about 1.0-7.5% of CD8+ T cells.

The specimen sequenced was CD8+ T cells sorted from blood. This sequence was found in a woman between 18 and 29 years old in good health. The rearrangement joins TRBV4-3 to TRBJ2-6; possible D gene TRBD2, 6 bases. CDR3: CASSQTSGRRYSGANVLTF. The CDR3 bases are TGCGCCAGCAGCCAAACTAGTGGGAGGAGATACTCTGGGGCCAACGTCCTGACTTTC.